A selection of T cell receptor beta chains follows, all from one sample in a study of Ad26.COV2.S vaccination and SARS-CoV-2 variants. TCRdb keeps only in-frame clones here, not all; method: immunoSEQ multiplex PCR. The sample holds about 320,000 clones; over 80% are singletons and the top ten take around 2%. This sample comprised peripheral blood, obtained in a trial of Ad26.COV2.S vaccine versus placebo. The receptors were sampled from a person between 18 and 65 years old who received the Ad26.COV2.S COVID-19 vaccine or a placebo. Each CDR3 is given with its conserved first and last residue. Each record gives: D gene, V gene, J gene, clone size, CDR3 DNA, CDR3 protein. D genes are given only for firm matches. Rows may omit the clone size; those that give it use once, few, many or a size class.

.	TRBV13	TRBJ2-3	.	TGTGCCAGCAGCTTATCATACGGCGGGAGCACAGATACGCAGTATTTT	CASSLSYGGSTDTQYF
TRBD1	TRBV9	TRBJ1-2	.	TGTGCCAGCAGTCCCGGACAGGGGGCAGGTGGCTATGGCTACACCTTC	CASSPGQGAGGYGYTF
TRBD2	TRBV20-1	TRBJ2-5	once	TGCAGTGCTAGTTGGCGGGGGGGGTACCAAGAGACCCAGTACTTC	CSASWRGGYQETQYF
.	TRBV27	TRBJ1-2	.	TGTGCCAGCAGTGGGCTCTATGGCTACACCTTC	CASSGLYGYTF
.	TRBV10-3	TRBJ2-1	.	TGTGCCATCGGAACGAGCGAGCAGTTCTTC	CAIGTSEQFF
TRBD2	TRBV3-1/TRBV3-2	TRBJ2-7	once	TGTGCCAGCAGCCAAGGTGCGGGGGGGCCCTACGAGCAGTACTTC	CASSQGAGGPYEQYF
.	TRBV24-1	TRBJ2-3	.	TGTGCCACCAGTGATTTTGGGACAAACACAGATACGCAGTATTTT	CATSDFGTNTDTQYF
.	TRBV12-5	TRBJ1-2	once	TGTGCTAGTGGTTTGCCTCAGAGGAGGTATGGCTACACCTTC	CASGLPQRRYGYTF
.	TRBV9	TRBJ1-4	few	TGTGCCAGCAGCGTTCGAGGGGGTGAAAAACTGTTTTTT	CASSVRGGEKLFF
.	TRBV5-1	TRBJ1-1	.	TGCGCCAGCAGCTCTACTGCAGGGAACACTGAAGCTTTCTTT	CASSSTAGNTEAFF
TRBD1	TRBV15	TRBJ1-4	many	TGTGCCACCAGCGCACGGACAGGGGCTAATGAAAAACTGTTTTTT	CATSARTGANEKLFF
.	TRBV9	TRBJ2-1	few	TGTGCCAGCAGCGGCTATGGGTTTACCTCCTACAATGAGCAGTTCTTC	CASSGYGFTSYNEQFF
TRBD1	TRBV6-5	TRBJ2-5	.	TGTGCCAGCACACGGACAGGGACACTTGAGACCCAGTACTTC	CASTRTGTLETQYF
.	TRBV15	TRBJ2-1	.	TGTGCCACCAGCAGAGGTGGGGCAGAGCAGTTCTTC	CATSRGGAEQFF
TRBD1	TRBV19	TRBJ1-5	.	TGTGCCAGTAGTAATCGGGAGACAGGGATAGGTCAGCCCCAGCATTTT	CASSNRETGIGQPQHF
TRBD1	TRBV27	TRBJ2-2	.	TGTGCCAGCAGCCGGGACAGGGACACCGGGGAGCTGTTTTTT	CASSRDRDTGELFF
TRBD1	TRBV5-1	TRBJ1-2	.	TGCGCCAGCAGCTTGACAGAAAGCAGGGGGCTTAACTATGGCTACACCTTC	CASSLTESRGLNYGYTF
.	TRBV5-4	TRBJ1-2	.	TGTGCCAGCAGCCCGATAATTCACCTCTCTAACTATGGCTACACCTTC	CASSPIIHLSNYGYTF
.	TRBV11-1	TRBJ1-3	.	TGTGCCAGCAGCGCTCAACAGGGACCTGGAAACACCATATATTTT	CASSAQQGPGNTIYF
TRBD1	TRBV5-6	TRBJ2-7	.	TGTGCCAGCAGCGGCCGGGACAGGGTATACTACGAGCAGTACTTC	CASSGRDRVYYEQYF
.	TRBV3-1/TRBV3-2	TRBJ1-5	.	TGTGCCAGCAGCCAAGAGTTAGGGGACGGCCAGCCCCAGCATTTT	CASSQELGDGQPQHF
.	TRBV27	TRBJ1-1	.	TGTGCCAGCAGTCATCCACAGGGTATGAACACTGAAGCTTTCTTT	CASSHPQGMNTEAFF
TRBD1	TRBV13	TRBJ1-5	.	TGTGCCAGCAGCTGGGACAGGGAGATCGGAAGGCCCCAGCATTTT	CASSWDREIGRPQHF
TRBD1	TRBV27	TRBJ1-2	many	TGTGCCAGCAGTCCTCACCGACAGGGAACTAACTATGGCTACACCTTC	CASSPHRQGTNYGYTF
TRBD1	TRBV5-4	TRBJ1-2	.	TGTGCCAGCAGCTTGGACAGGGGCTGGGGCTACACCTTC	CASSLDRGWGYTF
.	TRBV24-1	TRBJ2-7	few	TGTGCCACCAGGGAGTCCTGGGAGCAGTACTTC	CATRESWEQYF
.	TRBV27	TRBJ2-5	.	TGTGCCAGCAGTTTAAAGGACAGACACGAGACCCAGTACTTC	CASSLKDRHETQYF
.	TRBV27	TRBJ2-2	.	TGTGCCAGCAGTTTATACCCCAACCGTTTGGAGCCGTCGAACACCGGGGAGCTGTTTTTT	CASSLYPNRLEPSNTGELFF
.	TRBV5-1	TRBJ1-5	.	TGCGCCAGCAGCCCGGGCAGGGGAGGCAATCAGCCCCAGCATTTT	CASSPGRGGNQPQHF
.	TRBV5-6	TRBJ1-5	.	TGTGCCAGCAGCTTGGGGACTCCCCTCCGAAATCAGCCCCAGCATTTT	CASSLGTPLRNQPQHF
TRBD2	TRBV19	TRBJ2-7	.	TGTGCCAGTAGTCCAGGGACTAGCGGGGACTACGAGCAGTACTTC	CASSPGTSGDYEQYF
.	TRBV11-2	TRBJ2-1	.	TGTGCCAGCAGCTTAAGGGGCAGGACCCAACCGGGGACCTACAATGAGCAGTTCTTC	CASSLRGRTQPGTYNEQFF
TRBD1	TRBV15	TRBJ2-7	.	TGTGCCACCAGGTGGACAGGGACCTCCTACGAGCAGTACTTC	CATRWTGTSYEQYF
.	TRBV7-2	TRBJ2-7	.	TGTGCCAGCAGCTCCCTCTCTGAGACCTACGAGCAGTACTTC	CASSSLSETYEQYF
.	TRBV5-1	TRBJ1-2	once	TGCGCCAGCAGCGCGATAGGGGATCTATCGGCGGAGGGCTACACCTTC	CASSAIGDLSAEGYTF
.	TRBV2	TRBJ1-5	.	TGTGCCAGCAGTGACGAGGGTAATCAGCCCCAGCATTTT	CASSDEGNQPQHF
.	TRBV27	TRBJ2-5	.	TGTGCCAGCAAAGACCTAAAGTACCAAGAGACCCAGTACTTC	CASKDLKYQETQYF
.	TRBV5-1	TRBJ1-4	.	TGCGCCAGCAGCTTGGCCGGGGGGATAAATGAAAAACTGTTTTTT	CASSLAGGINEKLFF
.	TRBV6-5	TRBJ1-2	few	TGTGCCAGCAGGACCCGACAGGCAATCAATGGCTACACCTTC	CASRTRQAINGYTF
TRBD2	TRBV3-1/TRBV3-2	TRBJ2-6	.	TGTGCCAGCAGCCAAGACTGGGAGGGACGCTCTGGGGCCAACGTCCTGACTTTC	CASSQDWEGRSGANVLTF
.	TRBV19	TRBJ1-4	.	TGTGCCAGTAGTATTGAGCCCGGACGAACTAATGAAAAACTGTTTTTT	CASSIEPGRTNEKLFF
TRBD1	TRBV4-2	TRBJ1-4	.	TGTGCCAGCAGCCCGCGACAGGGTGGCGGGGAAAAACTGTTTTTT	CASSPRQGGGEKLFF
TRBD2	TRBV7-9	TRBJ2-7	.	TGTGCCAGCAGCTCCATAGGCGGGGGGGACTCCTACGAGCAGTACTTC	CASSSIGGGDSYEQYF
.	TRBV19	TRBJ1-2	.	TGTGCCGGCAGGAGTGCTAACTATGGCTACACCTTC	CAGRSANYGYTF
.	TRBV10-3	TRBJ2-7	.	TGTGCCATCAGTGCCATTTCGGACGGAAGGGGGGAGCAGTACTTC	CAISAISDGRGEQYF
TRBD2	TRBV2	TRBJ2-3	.	TGTGCCAGCAAAGCGGGGGAGAATACGCAGTATTTT	CASKAGENTQYF
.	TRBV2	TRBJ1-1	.	TGTGCCAGCTTTCCCGCTACTCTTGGGGTGAACACTGAAGCTTTCTTT	CASFPATLGVNTEAFF
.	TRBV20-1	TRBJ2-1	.	TGCAGTGCTAGTCTAGGAACCTACAATGAGCAGTTCTTC	CSASLGTYNEQFF
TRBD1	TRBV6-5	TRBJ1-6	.	TGTGCCAGCGTCGACAGGGAAGGCTCACCCCTCCACTTT	CASVDREGSPLHF
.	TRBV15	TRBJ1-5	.	TGTGCCACCAGCAAAAGAGACTGGGGGGGCCAGCCCCAGCATTTT	CATSKRDWGGQPQHF
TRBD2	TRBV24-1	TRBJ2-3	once	TGTGCCACCAGTGAGCCTAGCGGGGGGGCCCTGGATACGCAGTATTTT	CATSEPSGGALDTQYF